The clone carrying this T cell receptor (beta chain) came up a few times. Its antigen is unidentified. cDNA libraries of TCR beta carried unique molecular identifiers. T cells, roughly 0.95 to 10 million of them, yielded roughly 470,000 cDNA molecules. TCRdb re-called the PCR reads with MiXCR, one entry per CDR3 protein. The repertoire holds more than 500,000 distinct CDR3 sequences, with around a third as singletons. This record belongs to a study of post-analysis software for immune sequencing data. Study overall: The courses of disease that were included comprised relapsing-remitting, secondary progressive and progressive-relapsing multiple sclerosis. Overall study findings and caveats: Those with multiple sclerosis, the patient group, showed significantly lower normalized Chao1 diversity than controls. F measure grouped same-batch samples tightly together. Relative to controls, patients had about 5 TRBV segments at higher frequency, with TRBV5-6, TRBV5-1 and TRBV20-1 among these.

The CDR3 covers 13 residues. The germline V gene has CDR1 DFQATT and CDR2 SNEGSKA (reference sequence). The ends were cut back, 3 bases at V and 1 base at J, with 7 bases in the middle. This chain uses TRBV20-1 with TRBJ1-5; D call uncertain. The receptor's source is a girl aged 2-17 years with multiple sclerosis. The specimen was blood. CDR3 loop: CSASLGSNQPQHF. CDR3 sequence (DNA): TGCAGTGCTAGTCTGGGAAGCAATCAGCCCCAGCATTTT.